The 2 T cell receptor beta chains below come from one sample, sequenced in a study of blood T cell repertoires in COVID-19. Profiled with immunoSEQ multiplex PCR; TCRdb holds only in-frame clones, not every one. Of 300,000 or so clones listed, over 85% are singletons. Specimen: PBMCs or T cells enriched from blood (not recorded which). Every receptor here comes from a woman aged 45-65 years who had been exposed to COVID-19.

This sequence joins TRBV15 and TRBJ2-5, with 9 bases lining up with TRBD2. V shed 4 bases and J 4 bases; nucleotides not matched to a gene: 10. Germline CDR1 reads LNHNV; CDR2 reads YYDKDF (reference sequence). This CDR3 comprises 16 residues. The CDR3 sequence: CATSIGAGGLGETQYF. Here the CDR3 DNA reads TGTGCCACCAGCATTGGAGCGGGGGGCCTGGGAGAGACCCAGTACTTC.

This clone has a handful of counts. The chain joins TRBV15 to TRBJ2-7, with D maybe TRBD1 (5 bases). Trimming pared 6 bases from V and 3 bases from J, leaving 6 bases between. This CDR3 is 11 amino acids long. Germline CDR1 reads LNHNV; CDR2 reads YYDKDF (reference sequence). The CDR3 DNA reads TGTGCCACCAGGGACATCTACGAGCAGTACTTC. Protein sequence: CATRDIYEQYF.